This paragraph reports one T cell receptor (beta chain). This clonotype was detected only a few times. Its antigen is currently not known. Base qualities are missing; no much larger clone stands one base away. The cysteine opens and the phenylalanine closes a CDR3 of 12 amino acids. Only the CDR3 part of the read is kept: 36 bases, read in frame from the first base. V and J lose 3 bases and 2 bases, and a span of 8 bases separates them. Reading the germline V gene (reference sequence) gives CDR1 DFQATT and CDR2 SNEGSKA. This specimen belongs to a study of response to subunit inactivated influenza vaccine listed by TCRdb under 2018. For the study in its entirety: To follow how T cells responded to a trivalent subunit inactivated influenza vaccine, the researchers relied on deep quantitative profiling of the T cell receptor repertoire.

Library preparation used RT-PCR. Sequencing was carried out with an Illumina HiSeq 2500. TCRdb reprocessing: public reads trimmed at Q25 with fastp, clones called with MiXCR, in-frame beta chains kept. One record per CDR3 amino acid sequence lists the most common genes and DNA. This sample has over 450,000 distinct CDR3 sequences in its table, and 13% of those were observed once. Of the sample, around 13% is held by the ten largest clones. The intended sense of this specimen's time point label: 45 to 50 days after influenza vaccine administration. Summary of the overall study and its limitations: The authors proposed that each seasonal influenza vaccination may bring in only a limited number of new T cells.

The rearrangement combines TRBV20-1 with TRBJ2-7, with TRBD1 tentatively as D gene (5 bases match). The sequence derives from a man aged 50 or older who received an inactivated influenza vaccine. Donor details come from another sample of the same person, matched by shared clones. This sample comprised PBMCs from blood, obtained roughly 47 days after vaccination. CDR3 protein: CSASEDTYEQYF. The nucleotides read TGCAGTGCTAGTGAGGACACCTACGAGCAGTACTTC.